A selection of T cell receptor beta chains follows, all from one sample in a study of Ad26.COV2.S vaccination and SARS-CoV-2 variants. Clones were sequenced by immunoSEQ multiplex PCR, and TCRdb holds only the in-frame ones, with some missing. The sample consists of about 500,000 clones, about nine tenths of them appearing once. The source material was peripheral blood, sampled in a trial of Ad26.COV2.S vaccine versus placebo. The receptors were gathered from a person aged 18-65 years who received the Ad26.COV2.S COVID-19 vaccine or a placebo. The CDR3 runs from the conserved cysteine through the conserved F or W. The order of the fields is V gene, clone size, D gene, J gene, CDR3 DNA, CDR3 protein. D genes are given only for firm matches. A clone size is listed for some rows: how often the clone was seen (once, few, many), or a class if it is expanded.

TRBV5-1	.	TRBD1	TRBJ1-4	TGCGCCAGCAGCTTGAATGGGCAGACAGGGGGTGAAAAACTGTTTTTT	CASSLNGQTGGEKLFF
TRBV18	.	.	TRBJ1-5	TGTGCCAGCTCACCACAGGGCGGCCAGCCCCAGCATTTT	CASSPQGGQPQHF
TRBV2	.	.	TRBJ1-5	TGTGCAGCGGGGGCAGGTTTTAATCAGCCCCAGCATTTT	CAAGAGFNQPQHF
TRBV27	.	TRBD1	TRBJ1-2	TGTGCCAGCAGTACGGACAGGGTATCAGGATTGCAGGGCTACACCTTC	CASSTDRVSGLQGYTF
TRBV28	.	.	TRBJ2-2	TGTGCCAGCAGTTTATCTCTTGGGGAGCTGTTTTTT	CASSLSLGELFF
TRBV4-2	.	TRBD2	TRBJ2-5	TGTGCCAGCAGCCAAGAATCGGGGGGTCTTGGGACCCAGTACTTC	CASSQESGGLGTQYF
TRBV14	.	TRBD1	TRBJ2-7	TGTGCCAGCAGCCAAGTGTGGGACAGGTCCTACGAGCAGTACTTC	CASSQVWDRSYEQYF
TRBV6-6	.	.	TRBJ2-1	TGTGCCAGCAGACCGGGGAGCTCCTACAATGAGCAGTTCTTC	CASRPGSSYNEQFF
TRBV7-2	.	.	TRBJ2-7	TGTGCCAGCAGCTTGGGACGGACCTACGAGCAGTACTTC	CASSLGRTYEQYF
TRBV27	.	TRBD1	TRBJ1-5	TGTGCCAGCAGCCGGACAGGGCGATATCAGCCCCAGCATTTT	CASSRTGRYQPQHF
TRBV12-3/TRBV12-4	.	.	TRBJ1-3	TGTGCCAGCAGTCCCCCCCCGGGAAACACCATATATTTT	CASSPPPGNTIYF
TRBV11-2	.	TRBD2	TRBJ2-5	TGTGCCAGCAGCTTAGATCCCAGCGGGAGGGCGAGGGAGACCCAGTACTTC	CASSLDPSGRARETQYF
TRBV18	.	.	TRBJ1-4	TGTGCCAGCTCACCGAGAACTAATGAAAAACTGTTTTTT	CASSPRTNEKLFF
TRBV19	.	TRBD1	TRBJ1-1	TGTGCCAGCAGAAAAGGGACAGGGGATTCCACTGAAGCTTTCTTT	CASRKGTGDSTEAFF
TRBV5-1	.	TRBD1	TRBJ2-2	TGCGCCAGCAGCTTGGTCTTCTCGGACAGGGCTGGCACCGGGGAGCTGTTTTTT	CASSLVFSDRAGTGELFF
TRBV10-3	.	.	TRBJ2-1	TGTGCCATCAGTAACGGACAGTCAAGCAATGAGCAGTTCTTC	CAISNGQSSNEQFF
TRBV7-6	.	.	TRBJ2-3	TGTGCCAGCAGCTCAAGCGGGTTCGGCACAGATACGCAGTATTTT	CASSSSGFGTDTQYF
TRBV5-4	.	.	TRBJ2-7	TGTGCCAGCAGCCGTCAGACAGGCGGTAGGGCGGAGCAGTACTTC	CASSRQTGGRAEQYF
TRBV7-2	.	.	TRBJ2-1	TGTGCCAGCAGTCCTGGGGGGCTACGTTACAATGAGCAGTTCTTC	CASSPGGLRYNEQFF
TRBV6-6	.	TRBD1	TRBJ1-4	TGTGCCAGCAGTTACTCGATGAGGGACAGGGGGGAAAAACTGTTTTTT	CASSYSMRDRGEKLFF
TRBV28	.	TRBD2	TRBJ2-3	TGTGCCAGCAGTTTATTCCCTAGCGGGAGGGCGAGTTCCGCAGATACGCAGTATTTT	CASSLFPSGRASSADTQYF
TRBV7-8	.	.	TRBJ2-7	TGTGCCAGCAGCTTATTGGCAGGGGAGACCTACGAGCAGTACTTC	CASSLLAGETYEQYF
TRBV14	.	TRBD2	TRBJ2-7	TGTGCCAGCAGCCAAGCGGGACTAGGCCGCGAGCAGTACTTC	CASSQAGLGREQYF
TRBV5-4	.	TRBD2	TRBJ2-3	TGTGCCAGCAGCCGAGGGACTAGCGGGAGGAACACAGATACGCAGTATTTT	CASSRGTSGRNTDTQYF
TRBV7-8	once	.	TRBJ2-1	TGTGCCAGCAGCCCCATCGGGGGAACGGTTCATGAGCAGTTCTTC	CASSPIGGTVHEQFF
TRBV9	.	.	TRBJ2-1	TGTGCCAGCAGCGCCCTCGGGGATGAGCAGTTCTTC	CASSALGDEQFF
TRBV5-8	.	.	TRBJ1-6	TGTGCCAGCAGCTTCCAGGGTGCGAGCTCCTATAATTCACCCCTCCACTTT	CASSFQGASSYNSPLHF
TRBV7-9	.	.	TRBJ1-5	TGTGCCAGCAGCTTGGTCAGGGGACCTAGCAATCAGCCCCAGCATTTT	CASSLVRGPSNQPQHF
TRBV6-2/TRBV6-3	.	TRBD2	TRBJ2-7	TGTGCCAGCAGTTACCCGGGACTAGCTATCCACGAGCAGTACTTC	CASSYPGLAIHEQYF
TRBV11-2	.	.	TRBJ2-7	TGTGCCAGCAGTCAGACGGGAAGGTGGTACGAGCAGTACTTC	CASSQTGRWYEQYF
TRBV18	.	.	TRBJ2-1	TGTGCCAGCTCACCGATCAAGCTCAATGAGCAGTTCTTC	CASSPIKLNEQFF
TRBV5-1	.	TRBD2	TRBJ2-3	TGCGCCAGCAGCTTCTCTACTAGCGGGGGGCCCACAGATACGCAGTATTTT	CASSFSTSGGPTDTQYF
TRBV14	.	TRBD1	TRBJ1-5	TGTGCCAGCAGCCAAGGCCGAAGGGGGACAGGGGCTGTACGACAGCCCCAGCATTTT	CASSQGRRGTGAVRQPQHF
TRBV10-2	.	.	TRBJ2-2	TGCGCCAGCAGTGTCTGGTTGAACACCGGGGAGCTGTTTTTT	CASSVWLNTGELFF
TRBV5-1	once	.	TRBJ1-2	TGCGCCAGCAGCTTGGCCGTCGACAGACGCCGCTACACCTTC	CASSLAVDRRRYTF
TRBV6-1	.	.	TRBJ1-1	TGTGCCAGCAGTGAACCTTTCCTGGCTCAAGCTTTCTTT	CASSEPFLAQAFF